The subject of this entry is one T cell receptor (beta chain). The V gene's germline CDR1 is KGHDR and CDR2 SFDVKD. The CDR3 consists of 16 residues. Germline trimming cut 3 bases from V and 3 bases from J; bases unmatched to any gene: 7. In the study's own analysis: Counts of nucleated cells, estimated from reference gene primer amplification, were obtained. Libraries were prepared by immunoSEQ multiplex PCR; TCRdb keeps only in-frame clonotypes and omits some of them. V, J and clone size were drawn from that table, and D and trimming were deduced from the DNA. The profile covers 200,000 to 250,000 clones, with 75% to 85% appearing a single time and 1.3% taken by the ten largest. The data were taken from a study of blood T cell repertoires in COVID-19.

The chain recombines TRBV24-1 with TRBJ2-3, with TRBD2 matching over 8 bases. The receptor comes from a woman aged 25 to 45 with COVID-19, enrolled during active disease. Sequencing input: peripheral blood. DNA for the CDR3: TGTGCCACCAGTGATGTAGCGGGACGGGGGACAGATACGCAGTATTTT. Its translation is CATSDVAGRGTDTQYF.